This TCR beta chain was identified during a study of OX40 agonist ivuxolimab in advanced cancers. Findings of the study overall: Low clonal expansion, among the lowest seen, marked partial responders at 0.1-3.0 mg/kg.

TCRdb's copy holds only in-frame clones and misses some; the assay was immunoSEQ multiplex PCR. The top ten clones hold more than 3.5% of a sample with roughly 56,000 clones, roughly 82% of them seen once. Losses at the gene ends were 5 bases for V and 0 bases for J; bases not matched to a gene: 10. Per the germline V gene, CDR1 is MDHEN and CDR2 is SYDVKM. This CDR3 is 17 amino acids long. On this clone: Its antigen remains unknown.

The specimen comprised CD4+ or CD8+ T cells sorted from blood, sampled in a trial of the OX40 agonist ivuxolimab. The TCR sequence derives from an adult with an advanced solid tumor such as melanoma, head and neck, liver or kidney cancer. The V and J genes are TRBV28 and TRBJ1-3, with 7 bases aligning to TRBD1. The CDR3, as DNA: TGTGCCAGCAGTCCCGGGGACAGTATACTCTCTGGAAACACCATATATTTT. Encoded protein: CASSPGDSILSGNTIYF. Full variable domain (outside the CDR3, taken from reference TRBV28 and TRBJ1-3): DVKVTQSSRYLVKRTGEKVFLECVQDMDHENMFWYRQDPGLGLRLIYFSYDVKMKEKGDIPEGYSVSREKKERFSLILESASTNQTSMYLCASSPGDSILSGNTIYFGEGSWLTVV.